The clone carrying this TCR beta chain was found many times. Its antigen remains unidentified. TCRdb reanalyzed the PCR reads via MiXCR. This repertoire shows about 39,000 clones, approximately 19% found once; its top ten account for about 18%. These data are taken from a study of metastatic and nonmetastatic thyroid tumors. All patients were treatment-naive before thyroid surgery. General observations from the study: A significant increase in TCR beta diversity was reportedly seen in malignant thyroid tumors relative to benign nodules, in blood and tumor.

The CDR3 is 11 residues long. V was cut by 7 bases and J by 4 bases, with 7 bases left in between. The germline CDR1 and CDR2 sequences are MNHEY and SVGEGT. This sequence was found in a female donor with papillary thyroid cancer or a benign thyroid nodule (not recorded which). Some clones in this sample may be carry-over from other donors' samples. Sequenced material: blood. This chain joins TRBV6-2 or TRBV6-3 and TRBJ1-1; no reliable D call. This CDR3 is CASISATEAFF. The CDR3 bases are TGTGCCAGCATCTCAGCCACTGAAGCTTTCTTT.